The present T cell receptor beta chain was sequenced within a study of T cell repertoires in cytomegalovirus infection. Across the whole study: Use of recently identified HLA-C-restricted and well-studied HLA-B-restricted CMV epitopes was part of the study. Both CMV infection and a matching HLA type were indicated by public TCR beta signatures. Notes on the study in general: HLA-C-restricted CMV-specific TCR beta clonotypes were dominant in the ex vivo response. Frequencies of public TCR beta families were cumulated, and this identified carriers of CMV plus the relevant HLA.

The CDR3 is made up of 14 amino acids. Germline V gene data show CDR1 as MNHEY and CDR2 as SMNVEV (reference sequence). Trimming took off 3 bases at V and 8 bases at J, with 14 bases between the two ends. MiXCR, applied by TCRdb to the reads, yields one record per CDR3 protein. The sample contains approximately 1,000,000 distinct CDR3 sequences, more than 25% of which appear only once. In the case of this clonotype: The antigen is not known.

The sample here was cultured CD8+ T cells from PBMCs, taken from culture after CMV antigen stimulation. The TCR was taken from a human donor in good health (CMV status not recorded). Some clones in this sample may be carry-over from other donors' samples. The V gene is TRBV27, the J gene TRBJ2-1; the D call may be TRBD1 or TRBD2 (5 bases each). CDR3 sequence: CASSLPGLRHEQFF. The DNA of the CDR3 is TGTGCCAGCAGTTTGCCGGGGCTTAGACATGAGCAGTTCTTC.